A single sample is the source of the 6 T cell receptor beta chains below, sequenced in a study of blood T cell repertoires in COVID-19. Data came from immunoSEQ multiplex PCR; TCRdb stores just in-frame clones and leaves some out. The table has some 100,000 clones, around three quarters seen once; the top ten hold about 6.8%. Material for sequencing was peripheral blood. The receptors shown here come from a man between 65 and 79 years old with acute or convalescent COVID-19.

The chain recombines TRBV28 with TRBJ2-5; 7 bases map to TRBD1. Germline CDR1 reads MDHEN; CDR2 reads SYDVKM. This CDR3 spans 15 amino acids. The V and J ends lost 5 bases and 1 base, in that order; junction bases with no gene match: 7. The CDR3 region is CASSRQGPGQETQYF. The DNA for the CDR3 is TGTGCCAGCAGTCGACAGGGACCAGGCCAAGAGACCCAGTACTTC.

The chain's CDR3 is CASSLNAGGNEKLFF. CDR3 DNA sequence: TGTGCCAGCAGCTTAAATGCAGGGGGGAATGAAAAACTGTTTTTT. The rearrangement uses TRBV7-9 and TRBJ1-4; 7 bases are a match to TRBD1. The length of the CDR3 is 15 residues. V shed 2 bases, J shed 5 bases, and the junction held 5 bases outside the gene matches. The germline CDR1 and CDR2 sequences are SEHNR and FQNEAQ (reference sequence).

J is TRBJ2-5 and V is TRBV2, with D perhaps matching TRBD1 (6 bases). The length of the CDR3 is 16 residues. Germline loops: CDR1 SNHLY, CDR2 FYNNEI. V lost 3 bases, J lost 2 bases, and 16 bases lay in between. In nucleotides, the CDR3 is TGTGCCAGCAGTGAGGCCGGCAGGGGCCAGCAAGAGACCCAGTACTTC. Its protein product is CASSEAGRGQQETQYF.

This sequence joins TRBV5-6 and TRBJ2-5; 7 nucleotides line up with TRBD1. The CDR3 loop spans 14 amino acids. With V trimmed by 6 bases and J by 5 bases, 10 bases remained unmatched. Germline CDR1 SGHDT, CDR2 YYEEEE. CDR3 amino acids: CASKDRVSPETQYF. CDR3 sequence (DNA): TGTGCCAGCAAAGACAGGGTCTCTCCTGAGACCCAGTACTTC.

The V and J genes are TRBV19 and TRBJ1-1; 7 nucleotides line up with TRBD1. Trimming cost V 5 bases and J 8 bases; bases outside gene matches: 11. The CDR3 extends over 14 amino acids. CDR1 is LNHDA and CDR2 is SQIVND in the germline V gene (reference sequence). CDR3 in DNA: TGTGCCAGTAGTTTTCTTCTTGGGACAGCCGAAGCTTTCTTT. Residues: CASSFLLGTAEAFF.

The count of this clone is one. This chain uses TRBV5-4 with TRBJ2-5; TRBD2 is a possible D gene (6 bases). This CDR3 is 13 amino acids long. CDR1 is SGHNT, CDR2 YYREEE, per germline (reference sequence). Trimming left V 4 bases short and J 5 bases short, with 12 bases between. As DNA, the CDR3 is TGTGCCAGCAGCCGGGAGAGAGGGGAGACCCAGTACTTC. It yields the protein CASSRERGETQYF.